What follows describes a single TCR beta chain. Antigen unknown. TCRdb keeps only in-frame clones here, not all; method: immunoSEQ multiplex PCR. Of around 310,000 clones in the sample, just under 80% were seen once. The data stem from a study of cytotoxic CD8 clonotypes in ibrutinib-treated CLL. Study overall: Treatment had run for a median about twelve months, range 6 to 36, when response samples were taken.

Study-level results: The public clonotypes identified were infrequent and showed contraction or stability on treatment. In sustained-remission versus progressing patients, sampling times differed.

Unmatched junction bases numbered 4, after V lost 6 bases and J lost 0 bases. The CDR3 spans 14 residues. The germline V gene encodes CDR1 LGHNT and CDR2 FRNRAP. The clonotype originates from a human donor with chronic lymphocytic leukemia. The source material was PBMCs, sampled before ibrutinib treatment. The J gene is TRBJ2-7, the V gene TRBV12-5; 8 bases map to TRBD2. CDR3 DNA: TGTGCTAGTGGAACCACTAGCGGCTCCTACGAGCAGTACTTC. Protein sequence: CASGTTSGSYEQYF.